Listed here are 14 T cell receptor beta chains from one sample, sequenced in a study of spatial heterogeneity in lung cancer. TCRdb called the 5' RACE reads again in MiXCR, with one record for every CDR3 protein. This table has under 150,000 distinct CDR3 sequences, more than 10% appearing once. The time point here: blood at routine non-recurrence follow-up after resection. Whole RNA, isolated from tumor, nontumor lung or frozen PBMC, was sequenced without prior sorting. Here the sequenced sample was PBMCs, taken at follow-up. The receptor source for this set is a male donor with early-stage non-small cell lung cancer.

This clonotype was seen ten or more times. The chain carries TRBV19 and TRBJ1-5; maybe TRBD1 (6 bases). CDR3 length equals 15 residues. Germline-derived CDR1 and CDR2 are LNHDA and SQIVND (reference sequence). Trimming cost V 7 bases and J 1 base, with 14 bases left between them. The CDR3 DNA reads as TGTGCCAGTATCCAAAGGGGGGGAAGCAATCAGCCCCAGCATTTT. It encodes CASIQRGGSNQPQHF. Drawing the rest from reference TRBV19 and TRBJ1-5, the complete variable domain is DGGITQSPKYLFRKEGQNVTLSCEQNLNHDAMYWYRQDPGQGLRLIYYSQIVNDFQKGDIAEGYSVSREKKESFPLTVTSAQKNPTAFYLCASIQRGGSNQPQHFGDGTRLSIL.

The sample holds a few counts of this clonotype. CDR3 DNA sequence: TGCGCCAGCAGCTTTGAGCGGGGGCCGCAGTATTTT. As protein: CASSFERGPQYF. The rearrangement links TRBV5-1 to TRBJ2-3; 8 positions agree with TRBD2. The CDR3 has 12 residues. Germline CDR1 SGHRS, CDR2 YFSETQ. Trimming at V came to 2 bases and at J to 10 bases, leaving 3 bases not matched to a gene.

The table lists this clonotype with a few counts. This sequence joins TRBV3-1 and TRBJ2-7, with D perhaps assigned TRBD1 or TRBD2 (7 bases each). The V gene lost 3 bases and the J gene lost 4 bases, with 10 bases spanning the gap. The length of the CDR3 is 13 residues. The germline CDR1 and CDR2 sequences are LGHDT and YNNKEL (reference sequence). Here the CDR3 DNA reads TGTGCCAGCAGCCACAGGGGGGGTTACGAGCAGTACTTC. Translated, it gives CASSHRGGYEQYF.

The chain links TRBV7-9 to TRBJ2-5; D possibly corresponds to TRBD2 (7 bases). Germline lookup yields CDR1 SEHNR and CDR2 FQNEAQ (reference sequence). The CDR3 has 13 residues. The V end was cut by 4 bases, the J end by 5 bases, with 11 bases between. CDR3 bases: TGTGCCAGCAGCTCAGGGGAGGGGGAGACCCAGTACTTC. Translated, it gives CASSSGEGETQYF.

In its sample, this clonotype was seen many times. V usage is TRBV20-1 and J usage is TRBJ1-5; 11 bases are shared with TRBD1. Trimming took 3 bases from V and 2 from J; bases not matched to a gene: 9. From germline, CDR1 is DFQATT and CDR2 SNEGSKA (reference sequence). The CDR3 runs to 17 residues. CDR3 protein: CSARRDRGDWGNQPQHF. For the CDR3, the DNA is TGCAGTGCTAGGCGGGACAGGGGGGATTGGGGCAATCAGCCCCAGCATTTT.

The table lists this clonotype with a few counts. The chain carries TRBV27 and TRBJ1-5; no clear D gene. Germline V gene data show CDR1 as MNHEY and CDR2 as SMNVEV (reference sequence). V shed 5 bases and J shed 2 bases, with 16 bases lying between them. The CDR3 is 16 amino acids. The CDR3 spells CASSPETGVRNQPQHF. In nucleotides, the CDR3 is TGTGCCAGCAGTCCCGAGACCGGAGTTCGCAATCAGCCCCAGCATTTT.

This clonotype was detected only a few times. The chain's CDR3 is CASSSGTGRREQYF. The CDR3 DNA reads TGTGCCAGCAGCTCCGGGACAGGGAGAAGGGAGCAGTACTTC. The chain recombines TRBV11-3 with TRBJ2-7; TRBD1 agrees at 9 bases. The germline gives CDR1 SGHNT, CDR2 YENEEA. This CDR3 is 14 amino acids long. V lost 4 bases and J lost 7; bases outside the gene matches: 8.

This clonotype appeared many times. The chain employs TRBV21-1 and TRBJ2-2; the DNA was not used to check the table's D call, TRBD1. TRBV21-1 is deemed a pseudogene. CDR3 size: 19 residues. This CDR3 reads CASSKRGRIRGWDTGELFF. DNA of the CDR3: TGTGCCAGCAGCAAAAGGGGTCGAATCAGGGGTTGGGACACCGGGGAGCTGTTTTTT.

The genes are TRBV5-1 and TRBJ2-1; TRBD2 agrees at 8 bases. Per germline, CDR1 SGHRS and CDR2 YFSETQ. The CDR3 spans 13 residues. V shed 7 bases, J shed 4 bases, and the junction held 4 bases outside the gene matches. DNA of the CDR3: TGCGCCAGCTGTCAGCGGGGGTACAATGAGCAGTTCTTC. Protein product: CASCQRGYNEQFF.

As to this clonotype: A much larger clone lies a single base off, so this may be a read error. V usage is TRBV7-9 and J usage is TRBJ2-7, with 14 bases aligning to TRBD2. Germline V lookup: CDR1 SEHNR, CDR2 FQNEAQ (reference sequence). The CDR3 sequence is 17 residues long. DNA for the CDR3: TGTGCCAGCAGCACCGGGACTAGCGGGGGAGCCTCCTACAAGCAGTACTTC. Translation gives CASSTGTSGGASYKQYF.

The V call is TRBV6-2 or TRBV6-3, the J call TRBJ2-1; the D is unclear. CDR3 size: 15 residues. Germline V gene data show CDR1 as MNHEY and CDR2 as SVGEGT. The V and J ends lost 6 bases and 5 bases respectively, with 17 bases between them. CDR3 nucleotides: TGTGCCAGCAGGACAAAAGGGAAAAGGGACAATGAGCAGTTCTTC. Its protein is CASRTKGKRDNEQFF.

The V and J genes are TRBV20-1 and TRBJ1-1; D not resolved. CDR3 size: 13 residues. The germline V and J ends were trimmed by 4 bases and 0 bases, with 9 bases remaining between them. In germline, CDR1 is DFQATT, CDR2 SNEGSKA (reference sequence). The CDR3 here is CSAISVLNTEAFF. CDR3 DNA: TGCAGTGCTATTTCAGTTCTGAACACTGAAGCTTTCTTT.

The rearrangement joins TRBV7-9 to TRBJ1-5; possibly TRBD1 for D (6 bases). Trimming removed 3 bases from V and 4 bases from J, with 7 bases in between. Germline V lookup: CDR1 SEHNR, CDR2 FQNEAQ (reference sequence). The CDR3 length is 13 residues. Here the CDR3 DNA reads TGTGCCAGCAGCTTGGGGACAAATCAGCCCCAGCATTTT. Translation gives CASSLGTNQPQHF.

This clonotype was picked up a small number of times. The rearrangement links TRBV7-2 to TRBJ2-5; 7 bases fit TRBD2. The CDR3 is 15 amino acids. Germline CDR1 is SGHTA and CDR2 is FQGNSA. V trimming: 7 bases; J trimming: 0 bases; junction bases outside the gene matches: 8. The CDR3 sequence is CASNDLAAYQETQYF. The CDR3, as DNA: TGTGCCAGCAACGATCTAGCGGCCTACCAAGAGACCCAGTACTTC.